The 30 T cell receptor beta chains reported below all come from one sample, sequenced in a study of blood T cell repertoires in COVID-19. TCRdb's copy holds only in-frame clones and misses some; the assay was immunoSEQ multiplex PCR. The sample lists about 210,000 clones; 85% to 90% were seen once. Sequencing used peripheral blood. All receptors come from a man aged 18 to 29 with active or convalescent COVID-19.

This chain links TRBV2 with TRBJ1-6, with a possible D match to TRBD1 (5 bases). Germline V gene data show CDR1 as SNHLY and CDR2 as FYNNEI. The CDR3 runs to 15 residues. Trimming took 3 bases from V and 8 from J, leaving 14 bases between them. This CDR3 is CASSEGREVDSPLHF. CDR3 nucleotides: TGTGCCAGCAGTGAGGGGCGGGAAGTGGATTCACCCCTCCACTTT.

V usage is TRBV4-2 and J usage is TRBJ2-5; 11 nucleotides line up with TRBD2. The CDR3 is 20 amino acids. CDR1 and CDR2 from the germline V gene are LGHNA and YNFKEQ. V shed 6 bases, J shed 2 bases, and the junction held 20 bases outside the gene matches. CDR3 sequence: CASSQGSPGLAELYQETQYF. The CDR3 DNA follows: TGTGCCAGCAGTCAGGGATCGCCGGGACTAGCGGAATTGTATCAAGAGACCCAGTACTTC.

This sequence joins TRBV4-1 and TRBJ1-3, with D possibly TRBD1 on 6 matching bases. Germline V gene data show CDR1 as MGHRA and CDR2 as YSYEKL. Trimming removed 2 bases at V and 0 bases at J, with 14 bases between. The CDR3 is made up of 17 amino acids. The CDR3 loop reads CASSQFATGTSGNTIYF. CDR3 DNA sequence: TGCGCCAGCAGCCAATTTGCTACAGGGACCTCTGGAAACACCATATATTTT.

The chain uses TRBV5-1 and TRBJ1-2; a weak D match, TRBD1 (6 bases). Trimming removed 7 bases at V and 3 bases at J, with 13 bases between. The CDR3 contains 13 residues. Germline lookup yields CDR1 SGHRS and CDR2 YFSETQ. DNA of the CDR3: TGCGCCAGCCAACCCGCAGGGGACTATGGCTACACCTTC. Protein: CASQPAGDYGYTF.

The chain recombines TRBV24-1 with TRBJ2-1; D possibly corresponds to TRBD2 (5 bases). Germline CDR1 is KGHDR and CDR2 is SFDVKD. V was cut by 6 bases and J by 1 base, with 12 bases left in between. CDR3 length: 15 amino acids. The CDR3 bases are TGTGCCACCAGTCACCCTAGGGAGTCCTACAATGAGCAGTTCTTC. It specifies CATSHPRESYNEQFF.

V usage is TRBV4-2 and J usage is TRBJ1-4; 9 bases map to TRBD1. The CDR3 length is 17 residues. Germline-derived CDR1 and CDR2 are LGHNA and YNFKEQ. The V and J ends lost 6 bases and 7 bases, in that order; junction bases with no gene match: 15. CDR3 DNA sequence: TGTGCCAGCAGTCATCACAGGGGGCAACGGTCGTTTGAAAAACTGTTTTTT. The encoded protein is CASSHHRGQRSFEKLFF.

J is TRBJ1-2 and V is TRBV5-1, with D possibly being TRBD1 (6 bases). V was shortened by 3 bases and J by 3 bases, with 12 bases between the two germline ends. The germline CDR1 and CDR2 sequences are SGHRS and YFSETQ. This CDR3 is 14 amino acids long. CDR3 sequence: CASSSGWTDYGYTF. The CDR3 coding sequence is TGCGCCAGCAGCTCGGGCTGGACAGACTATGGCTACACCTTC.

The J gene is TRBJ1-1, the V gene TRBV7-2, with 7 bases fitting TRBD1. Germline CDR1 reads SGHTA; CDR2 reads FQGNSA. The CDR3 spans 15 residues. J lost 0 bases, V lost 6 bases, and 7 bases had no gene match. The CDR3 DNA reads as TGTGCCAGCAGGCCTCCGGGACAGTTGAACACTGAAGCTTTCTTT. This translates into CASRPPGQLNTEAFF.

V usage is TRBV9 and J usage is TRBJ2-7; TRBD2 agrees at 7 bases. The CDR3 has 15 residues. Looked up from germline, CDR1 is SGDLS and CDR2 is YYNGEE. With 0 bases clipped from V and 2 bases from J, the junction kept 5 bases outside the gene matches. CDR3 nucleotide sequence: TGTGCCAGCAGCGTAGCGGCGGGAGTTACCTACGAGCAGTACTTC. As protein: CASSVAAGVTYEQYF.

This clone was found once. CDR3 region: CAWSPEGKWAGYTF. CDR3 sequence (DNA): TGTGCCTGGAGCCCGGAGGGTAAATGGGCTGGCTACACCTTC. The V and J genes are TRBV30 and TRBJ1-2; no reliable D call. V lost 3 bases, J lost 7 bases, and 18 bases lay in between. Germline V gene sequence: CDR1 GTSNPN, CDR2 SVGIG (reference sequence). The CDR3 runs to 14 residues. The variable domain in full, completed from reference TRBV30 and TRBJ1-2, reads SQTIHQWPATLVQPVGSPLSLECTVEGTSNPNLYWYRQAAGRGLQLLFYSVGIGQISSEVPQNLSASRPQDRQFILSSKKLLLSDSGFYLCAWSPEGKWAGYTFGSGTRLTVV.

This chain links TRBV7-2 with TRBJ1-4; possibly TRBD1 for D (5 bases). Trimming shortened V by 1 base and J by 12 bases, and 9 bases separated the two germline ends. The CDR3 consists of 12 residues. The V gene's germline CDR1 is SGHTA and CDR2 FQGNSA. The DNA for the CDR3 is TGTGCCAGCAGCTTAGTAGGAGGGGAACTGTTTTTT. This codes for CASSLVGGELFF.

This sequence joins TRBV6-5 and TRBJ2-1, with D perhaps matching TRBD1 (6 bases). Germline assignment: CDR1 MNHEY and CDR2 SVGAGI. This CDR3 region has 14 residues. V lost 1 base, J lost 5 bases, and 9 bases lay in between. CDR3 coding DNA: TGTGCCAGCAGTTACTACAGGGTCCACAATGAGCAGTTCTTC. This translates into CASSYYRVHNEQFF.

In its sample, this clone was seen a few times. The chain is built from TRBV12-3 or TRBV12-4 and TRBJ2-7; TRBD1 matches at 7 bases. This CDR3 spans 13 amino acids. V gave up 3 bases and J gave up 2 bases; unmatched junction bases: 1. The CDR3 spells CASSFDRAYEQYF. The CDR3 DNA follows: TGTGCCAGCAGTTTTGACAGGGCCTACGAGCAGTACTTC.

The CDR3 region is CASSPSGATNEKLFF. Written as DNA, the CDR3 is TGTGCCAGCAGTCCTTCGGGGGCAACTAATGAAAAACTGTTTTTT. The chain uses TRBV27 and TRBJ1-4; the D gene is possibly TRBD1 (5 bases). Germline-derived CDR1 and CDR2 are MNHEY and SMNVEV (reference sequence). This CDR3 is 15 amino acids long. Trimming left V 5 bases short and J 0 bases short, with 10 bases between.

This chain joins TRBV19 and TRBJ2-1; 8 positions match TRBD2. This CDR3 has 15 amino acids. Losses at the gene ends were 10 bases for V and 9 bases for J; bases not matched to a gene: 17. The germline V gene has CDR1 LNHDA and CDR2 SQIVND (reference sequence). This CDR3 reads CATSFGGAFDGEQFF. In nucleotides, the CDR3 is TGTGCCACTTCATTCGGGGGGGCCTTTGACGGTGAGCAGTTCTTC.

The V gene is TRBV5-1, the J gene TRBJ2-7; 7 bases agree with TRBD1. The CDR3 covers 16 residues. V lost 5 bases, J lost 3 bases, and 14 bases stayed unmatched. Germline lookup yields CDR1 SGHRS and CDR2 YFSETQ. The CDR3, as DNA: TGCGCCAGCAGTCCGGGGAACAGGGGCAAATACTACGAGCAGTACTTC. Encoded protein: CASSPGNRGKYYEQYF. The full variable domain, with the rest looked up from reference TRBV5-1 and TRBJ2-7, is KAGVTQTPRYLIKTRGQQVTLSCSPISGHRSVSWYQQTPGQGLQFLFEYFSETQRNKGNFPGRFSGRQFSNSRSEMNVSTLELGDSALYLCASSPGNRGKYYEQYFGPGTRLTVT.

V usage is TRBV6-1 and J usage is TRBJ1-2; the D is unclear. V shed 1 base and J shed 7 bases, with 7 bases lying between them. Germline CDR1 is MNHNS and CDR2 is SASEGT. CDR3 size: 12 residues. The CDR3 reads CASSEERSGYTF. The CDR3, as DNA: TGTGCCAGCAGTGAAGAACGTAGTGGCTACACCTTC.

In this sample, this clone turned up a few times. The CDR3 is CASSPASAGEQYF. CDR3 nucleotide sequence: TGTGCCAGCAGCCCAGCTAGCGCCGGCGAGCAGTACTTC. The rearrangement joins TRBV2 to TRBJ2-7, with D possibly TRBD2 on 6 matching bases. The germline CDR1 and CDR2 sequences are SNHLY and FYNNEI. The CDR3 spans 13 residues. Trimming took off 6 bases at V and 6 bases at J, with 15 bases between the two ends.

This chain uses TRBV27 with TRBJ2-5, with no clear D. V lost 5 bases, J lost 7 bases, and 14 bases lay in between. The length of the CDR3 is 13 residues. From germline, CDR1 is MNHEY and CDR2 SMNVEV (reference sequence). The CDR3 protein is CASSPHGSWTQYF. CDR3 coding DNA: TGTGCCAGCAGTCCCCACGGTAGTTGGACCCAGTACTTC.

This chain joins TRBV19 and TRBJ1-5; D remains ambiguous. In germline, CDR1 is LNHDA, CDR2 SQIVND (reference sequence). The CDR3 is made up of 11 amino acids. The chain's CDR3 is CRLTPSQPQHF. CDR3 sequence (DNA): TGTCGGTTAACCCCAAGTCAGCCCCAGCATTTT.

V is TRBV7-2 and J is TRBJ1-5, with 9 nucleotides matching TRBD1. Unmatched junction bases numbered 7, after V lost 4 bases and J lost 3 bases. Germline values: CDR1 SGHTA, CDR2 FQGNSA. CDR3 length: 16 residues. This CDR3 reads CASSSPGTGLNQPQHF. For the CDR3, the DNA is TGTGCCAGCAGCTCACCCGGGACAGGGCTCAATCAGCCCCAGCATTTT. The full variable domain, its missing parts supplied by reference TRBV7-2 and TRBJ1-5, is GAGVSQSPSNKVTEKGKDVELRCDPISGHTALYWYRQSLGQGLEFLIYFQGNSAPDKSGLPSDRFSAERTGGSVSTLTIQRTQQEDSAVYLCASSSPGTGLNQPQHFGDGTRLSIL.

This clone was recorded once. The rearrangement links TRBV2 to TRBJ2-2; no reliable D call. The CDR3 runs to 13 residues. Germline assignment: CDR1 SNHLY and CDR2 FYNNEI. The V gene lost 4 bases and the J gene lost 7 bases, with 10 bases spanning the gap. The CDR3 DNA reads as TGTGCCAGCAGTGCCCTAGTTGGCGGGGAGCTGTTTTTT. It yields the protein CASSALVGGELFF. The full variable domain, its missing parts supplied by reference TRBV2 and TRBJ2-2, is EPEVTQTPSHQVTQMGQEVILRCVPISNHLYFYWYRQILGQKVEFLVSFYNNEISEKSEIFDDQFSVERPDGSNFTLKIRSTKLEDSAMYFCASSALVGGELFFGEGSRLTVL.

J is TRBJ2-5 and V is TRBV19; 7 bases are shared with TRBD2. CDR1 and CDR2 from the germline V gene are LNHDA and SQIVND (reference sequence). The J segment lost 5 bases and the V segment lost 5 bases, leaving 5 bases of the junction unmatched. The CDR3 extends over 13 amino acids. In DNA form, the CDR3 reads TGTGCCAGTAGTCCGGGAGGCGGGGAGACCCAGTACTTC. Translating it yields CASSPGGGETQYF.

The chain recombines TRBV7-2 with TRBJ1-6; TRBD1 aligns across 9 bases. The germline gives CDR1 SGHTA, CDR2 FQGNSA. This CDR3 has 17 amino acids. V lost 5 bases to trimming and J lost 7 bases; unmatched junction nucleotides: 12. CDR3 loop: CASSPPGRTGENSPLHF. CDR3 nucleotide sequence: TGTGCCAGCAGCCCCCCGGGGCGGACAGGGGAAAATTCACCCCTCCACTTT.

This clone was counted once. The chain uses TRBV5-1 and TRBJ2-5; perhaps TRBD1 as D (5 bases). The germline CDR1 and CDR2 sequences are SGHRS and YFSETQ. This CDR3 spans 15 amino acids. The V gene lost 1 base and the J gene lost 2 bases, with 12 bases spanning the gap. As DNA, the CDR3 is TGCGCCAGCAGCTTGTTCCAGGGATCTCAAGAGACCCAGTACTTC. Its protein product is CASSLFQGSQETQYF.

The rearrangement links TRBV19 to TRBJ1-5; 7 positions agree with TRBD1. The CDR3 is 17 residues long. Germline assignment: CDR1 LNHDA and CDR2 SQIVND (reference sequence). After removal of 3 bases from V and 6 bases from J, the junction contained 14 bases not matched to a gene. The CDR3 spells CASSIVGTGVKSQPQHF. In nucleotides, the CDR3 is TGTGCCAGTAGTATCGTGGGAACAGGGGTAAAGAGTCAGCCCCAGCATTTT.

This clone occurred a few times. The rearrangement joins TRBV24-1 to TRBJ1-2; tentative D call: TRBD1 (5 bases). Deletions cut 4 bases from V and 4 bases from J, with 9 bases between. Looked up from germline, CDR1 is KGHDR and CDR2 is SFDVKD. The CDR3 runs 13 residues. This chain's CDR3 is CATSEGGGYGYTF. The CDR3 nucleotides are TGTGCCACCAGTGAAGGCGGGGGCTATGGCTACACCTTC.

The V and J genes are TRBV5-6 and TRBJ2-6, with TRBD2 matching over 8 bases. Looked up from germline, CDR1 is SGHDT and CDR2 is YYEEEE. CDR3 size: 19 residues. Germline trimming cut 2 bases from V and 4 bases from J; bases unmatched to any gene: 14. CDR3 amino acids: CASSFGGSSGSAGANVLTF. The CDR3 coding sequence is TGTGCCAGCAGCTTTGGTGGTTCCAGCGGGAGTGCAGGGGCCAACGTCCTGACTTTC.

The chain uses TRBV19 and TRBJ1-6; the D gene is possibly TRBD1 (6 bases). The CDR3 spans 15 residues. Germline V lookup: CDR1 LNHDA, CDR2 SQIVND (reference sequence). With 5 bases removed from V and 7 bases from J, the gap between germline ends came to 15 bases. In DNA, the CDR3 is TGTGCCAGTAGTGAAGAGGGGGTCGGGAATTCACCCCTCCACTTT. Translated, it gives CASSEEGVGNSPLHF.

The V and J genes are TRBV19 and TRBJ2-4; TRBD1 matches at 10 bases. V trimming: 6 bases; J trimming: 9 bases; junction bases outside the gene matches: 8. This CDR3 contains 14 residues. CDR1 is LNHDA, CDR2 SQIVND, per germline (reference sequence). CDR3 nucleotides: TGTGCCAGTAGGACAGGGACAGGGGTAGGCATTCAGTACTTC. Residues: CASRTGTGVGIQYF.